Below are 13 T cell receptor beta chains sequenced from a single sample in a study of cytomegalovirus exposure and HLA in healthy donors. The PCR ran on 60 Vbeta and 13 Jbeta primers. Sequenced by immunoSEQ multiplex PCR; TCRdb stores in-frame clones only, minus some. The table has over 80,000 clones, around 80% seen once. Material for sequencing was PBMCs. The receptors come from a man between 60 and 75 years old in good health and CMV-seropositive.

The V gene is TRBV9, the J gene TRBJ2-7; the D is unclear. Trimming stripped 0 bases from V and 2 bases from J, with 6 bases between. Per the germline V gene, CDR1 is SGDLS and CDR2 is YYNGEE. This CDR3 is 13 amino acids long. The CDR3 nucleotides read TGTGCCAGCAGCGTAGTCCCAACCTACGAGCAGTACTTC. It specifies CASSVVPTYEQYF.

This chain uses TRBV5-1 with TRBJ2-7, with TRBD2 matching over 14 bases. Germline values: CDR1 SGHRS, CDR2 YFSETQ. The CDR3 is 16 amino acids. The junction had 4 bases not matched to a gene; V was cut back by 4 bases and J by 1 base. CDR3 DNA sequence: TGCGCCAGCAGCGGAGGGACTAGCGGGGGTTCCTACGAGCAGTACTTC. Its translation: CASSGGTSGGSYEQYF.

This chain uses TRBV9 with TRBJ2-1; 8 bases are a match to TRBD2. Germline-derived CDR1 and CDR2 are SGDLS and YYNGEE. CDR3 size: 19 residues. The junction had 11 bases not matched to a gene; V was cut back by 0 bases and J by 0 bases. Here the CDR3 DNA reads TGTGCCAGCAGCGTAGGAAGCGGGGGCCAGATGAGCTCCTACAATGAGCAGTTCTTC. This sequence encodes CASSVGSGGQMSSYNEQFF.

The J gene is TRBJ2-3, the V gene TRBV5-1; TRBD2 aligns across 16 bases. CDR3 size: 20 residues. Trimming at V came to 4 bases and at J to 4 bases, leaving 15 bases not matched to a gene. Germline V gene lookup returns CDR1 SGHRS and CDR2 YFSETQ. CDR3 in amino acids: CASSRGTSGGDRFSADTQYF. CDR3 nucleotide sequence: TGCGCCAGCAGCCGCGGGACTAGCGGGGGGGATCGATTTAGCGCAGATACGCAGTATTTT.

The chain couples TRBV7-9 to TRBJ2-5, with TRBD1 matching over 8 bases. The tail of the sequence fits TRBJ2-7 better, so the J call may be wrong. The CDR3 extends over 18 amino acids. From germline, CDR1 is SEHNR and CDR2 FQNEAQ (reference sequence). CDR3 loop: CASSFLGTGPDLPGEQYF. The CDR3 region has the DNA TGTGCCAGCAGCTTCCTAGGGACAGGCCCGGATCTTCCGGGCGAGCAGTACTTC.

This clone appeared once. The chain employs TRBV5-1 and TRBJ1-1; D gene uncertain. Trimming cost V 2 bases and J 0 bases, with 11 bases left between them. The CDR3 sequence is 15 residues long. Germline CDR1 reads SGHRS; CDR2 reads YFSETQ. The CDR3 sequence: CASSLLTHMNTEAFF. The CDR3 DNA reads as TGCGCCAGCAGCTTATTGACACATATGAACACTGAAGCTTTCTTT.

The chain uses TRBV19 and TRBJ1-2, with 7 bases fitting TRBD1. Germline V gene sequence: CDR1 LNHDA, CDR2 SQIVND (reference sequence). After removal of 4 bases from V and 0 bases from J, the junction contained 8 bases not matched to a gene. This CDR3 is 16 amino acids long. The CDR3 region is CASSTLDRPTNYGYTF. For the CDR3, the DNA is TGTGCCAGTAGTACCTTGGACAGGCCAACTAACTATGGCTACACCTTC. The complete variable domain, with remaining parts taken from reference TRBV19 and TRBJ1-2, reads DGGITQSPKYLFRKEGQNVTLSCEQNLNHDAMYWYRQDPGQGLRLIYYSQIVNDFQKGDIAEGYSVSREKKESFPLTVTSAQKNPTAFYLCASSTLDRPTNYGYTFGSGTRLTVV.

This clone was counted between two and nine times. This chain uses TRBV27 with TRBJ2-1, with 10 bases aligning to TRBD1. With 1 base clipped from V and 3 bases from J, the junction kept 9 bases outside the gene matches. The CDR3 consists of 18 residues. The germline CDR1 and CDR2 sequences are MNHEY and SMNVEV (reference sequence). Written as DNA, the CDR3 is TGTGCCAGCAGTTTATGGGCGGACAGGGGGGCGGGCTACAATGAGCAGTTCTTC. Protein sequence: CASSLWADRGAGYNEQFF.

This CDR3 reads CASSASPWQGYTF. As DNA, the CDR3 is TGTGCCAGCAGCGCTAGCCCCTGGCAAGGCTACACCTTC. The V call is TRBV7-2, the J call TRBJ1-2; D is unclear. The CDR3 has 13 residues. Germline assignment: CDR1 SGHTA and CDR2 FQGNSA. Trimming cost V 5 bases and J 8 bases, with 15 bases left between them.

The chain is built from TRBV7-6 and TRBJ2-5, with a tentative D call TRBD2 (6 bases). The V end was cut by 5 bases, the J end by 2 bases, with 30 bases between. CDR1 and CDR2 (germline): SGHVS, FNYEAQ. This CDR3 has 20 residues. In nucleotides, the CDR3 is TGTGCCAGCAGCGATCCCACGGAGGGTGGAACATCTACGTGGCAAGAGACCCAGTACTTC. It encodes CASSDPTEGGTSTWQETQYF.

The rearrangement uses TRBV19 and TRBJ1-6; no firm D call. Germline V gene data show CDR1 as LNHDA and CDR2 as SQIVND (reference sequence). This CDR3 has 14 residues. V was pared by 3 bases and J by 9 bases, with 12 bases between. The CDR3 nucleotides are TGTGCCAGTAGTATGGAGTTCGTGCGTTCACCCCTCCACTTT. Amino acids: CASSMEFVRSPLHF. Drawing the rest from reference TRBV19 and TRBJ1-6, the complete variable domain is DGGITQSPKYLFRKEGQNVTLSCEQNLNHDAMYWYRQDPGQGLRLIYYSQIVNDFQKGDIAEGYSVSREKKESFPLTVTSAQKNPTAFYLCASSMEFVRSPLHFGNGTRLTVT.

The rearrangement joins TRBV9 to TRBJ1-1; 7 nucleotides align to TRBD1. This CDR3 comprises 13 residues. Germline V gene lookup returns CDR1 SGDLS and CDR2 YYNGEE. After removal of 3 bases from V and 5 bases from J, the junction contained 4 bases not matched to a gene. CDR3 in amino acids: CASSATGTTEAFF. CDR3 DNA: TGTGCCAGCAGCGCGACAGGGACAACTGAAGCTTTCTTT.

This clone was seen more than once but under ten times. A far larger clone is a single base away, which makes a read error likely. The same CDR3 is also encoded by other DNA sequences in this sample. The J gene is TRBJ1-1, the V gene TRBV7-3, with D uncertain. The germline CDR1 and CDR2 sequences are SGHTA and FQGTGA. The CDR3 spans 14 residues. V gave up 5 bases and J gave up 3 bases, with 13 bases separating them. CDR3 bases: TGTGCCAGCAGCCAAGATGCGGAGTACACTGAAGCTTTCTTT. The encoded protein is CASSQDAEYTEAFF.